Listed below are T cell receptor beta chains from one sample, sequenced in a study of T cell responses to AZD1222 COVID-19 vaccine. Clones were sequenced by immunoSEQ multiplex PCR, and TCRdb holds only the in-frame ones, with some missing. The top ten clones hold approximately 1.8% of a sample with 160,000 or so clones, 90% of them seen once. The starting material was peripheral blood, obtained on day 0 of AZD1222 vaccination. The receptors shown here come from an adult in good health. The CDR3 runs from the conserved cysteine through the conserved F or W. The D gene is left open where the match is weak. For some rows the clone size is stated as once, few or many, or as a class when expanded; others skip it.

d_call: TRBD1; v_call: TRBV28; clone_size: .; j_call: TRBJ2-7; cdr3_aa: CASSPTGTATYEQYF; cdr3_nt: TGTGCCAGCAGTCCAACCGGGACAGCCACCTACGAGCAGTACTTC
d_call: .; v_call: TRBV19; clone_size: .; j_call: TRBJ1-5; cdr3_aa: CASSPMDGQPQHF; cdr3_nt: TGTGCCAGTAGTCCCATGGATGGTCAGCCCCAGCATTTT
d_call: .; v_call: TRBV30; clone_size: .; j_call: TRBJ1-2; cdr3_aa: CAWYPINRVNYGYTF; cdr3_nt: TGTGCCTGGTATCCGATAAACAGGGTTAACTATGGCTACACCTTC
d_call: .; v_call: TRBV7-9; clone_size: .; j_call: TRBJ2-5; cdr3_aa: CASSHPDKETQYF; cdr3_nt: TGTGCCAGCAGCCACCCGGACAAAGAGACCCAGTACTTC
d_call: .; v_call: TRBV20-1; clone_size: once; j_call: TRBJ1-2; cdr3_aa: CSARDATTF; cdr3_nt: TGCAGTGCTAGAGATGCTACCACCTTC
d_call: TRBD1; v_call: TRBV6-5; clone_size: .; j_call: TRBJ1-2; cdr3_aa: CASSQTGGYGYTF; cdr3_nt: TGTGCCAGCAGCCAGACAGGGGGCTATGGCTACACCTTC
d_call: .; v_call: TRBV5-4; clone_size: .; j_call: TRBJ2-2; cdr3_aa: CASSFKAANTGELFF; cdr3_nt: TGTGCCAGCAGCTTTAAGGCGGCTAACACCGGGGAGCTGTTTTTT
d_call: .; v_call: TRBV3-1/TRBV3-2; clone_size: .; j_call: TRBJ1-2; cdr3_aa: CASSQGQQRERGYTF; cdr3_nt: TGTGCCAGCAGCCAAGGGCAGCAGAGGGAACGGGGCTACACCTTC
d_call: TRBD2; v_call: TRBV7-2; clone_size: .; j_call: TRBJ2-1; cdr3_aa: CASSFNIETSHEQFF; cdr3_nt: TGTGCCAGCAGCTTTAATATAGAGACTAGCCATGAGCAGTTCTTC
d_call: .; v_call: TRBV5-8; clone_size: .; j_call: TRBJ1-1; cdr3_aa: CASSLEGGLNTEAFF; cdr3_nt: TGTGCCAGCAGCTTGGAAGGGGGTCTGAACACTGAAGCTTTCTTT
d_call: TRBD1; v_call: TRBV2; clone_size: .; j_call: TRBJ1-2; cdr3_aa: CASGQGQYGYTF; cdr3_nt: TGTGCCAGCGGACAGGGACAGTATGGCTACACCTTC
d_call: TRBD2; v_call: TRBV7-9; clone_size: medium-sized; j_call: TRBJ2-3; cdr3_aa: CASSSGTSDTDTQYF; cdr3_nt: TGTGCCAGCAGCTCGGGGACTAGCGACACAGATACGCAGTATTTT
d_call: .; v_call: TRBV7-3; clone_size: few; j_call: TRBJ1-1; cdr3_aa: CASSFVFGEQAFF; cdr3_nt: TGTGCCAGCAGCTTTGTATTCGGAGAACAAGCTTTCTTT
d_call: TRBD1; v_call: TRBV30; clone_size: .; j_call: TRBJ1-1; cdr3_aa: CAWTPGQGNTEAFF; cdr3_nt: TGTGCCTGGACCCCGGGACAGGGGAACACTGAAGCTTTCTTT
d_call: .; v_call: TRBV12-3/TRBV12-4; clone_size: .; j_call: TRBJ2-1; cdr3_aa: CASSPNEDEQFF; cdr3_nt: TGTGCCAGCAGTCCAAATGAGGATGAGCAGTTCTTC
d_call: TRBD2; v_call: TRBV4-2; clone_size: .; j_call: TRBJ2-2; cdr3_aa: CASSQAFGAGGNTGELFF; cdr3_nt: TGTGCCAGCAGCCAAGCATTCGGAGCGGGAGGGAACACCGGGGAGCTGTTTTTT
d_call: TRBD1; v_call: TRBV7-2; clone_size: .; j_call: TRBJ1-5; cdr3_aa: CASSLTGGDSNQPQHF; cdr3_nt: TGTGCCAGCAGTCTTACAGGGGGCGATAGCAATCAGCCCCAGCATTTT
d_call: TRBD1; v_call: TRBV15; clone_size: .; j_call: TRBJ1-3; cdr3_aa: CATSRGTGGTGNTIYF; cdr3_nt: TGTGCCACCAGCAGAGGGACAGGGGGGACTGGAAACACCATATATTTT
d_call: TRBD2; v_call: TRBV28; clone_size: .; j_call: TRBJ2-1; cdr3_aa: CASSPGLAGGRPYNEQFF; cdr3_nt: TGTGCCAGCAGTCCGGGACTAGCGGGAGGGAGGCCCTACAATGAGCAGTTCTTC
d_call: .; v_call: TRBV5-4; clone_size: .; j_call: TRBJ1-1; cdr3_aa: CASSSRARTNTEAFF; cdr3_nt: TGTGCCAGCAGCTCTCGGGCACGGACGAACACTGAAGCTTTCTTT
d_call: .; v_call: TRBV2; clone_size: .; j_call: TRBJ1-5; cdr3_aa: CASTSGLGQPQHF; cdr3_nt: TGTGCCAGCACTTCGGGTCTGGGTCAGCCCCAGCATTTT
d_call: TRBD2; v_call: TRBV7-9; clone_size: .; j_call: TRBJ2-3; cdr3_aa: CASSSLAGEVDTQYF; cdr3_nt: TGTGCCAGCAGCTCCCTAGCGGGAGAAGTAGATACGCAGTATTTT
d_call: TRBD2; v_call: TRBV11-2; clone_size: .; j_call: TRBJ2-2; cdr3_aa: CASSLVGLAGETGELFF; cdr3_nt: TGTGCCAGCAGCTTGGTGGGACTAGCGGGAGAAACCGGGGAGCTGTTTTTT
d_call: .; v_call: TRBV9; clone_size: once; j_call: TRBJ1-3; cdr3_aa: CASSVRSGNTIYF; cdr3_nt: TGTGCCAGCAGCGTCCGGTCTGGAAACACCATATATTTT
d_call: .; v_call: TRBV4-3; clone_size: .; j_call: TRBJ2-7; cdr3_aa: CASSQDTTYEQYF; cdr3_nt: TGCGCCAGCAGCCAAGATACCACCTACGAGCAGTACTTC
d_call: .; v_call: TRBV6-2/TRBV6-3; clone_size: .; j_call: TRBJ1-1; cdr3_aa: CASSYRGLETEAFF; cdr3_nt: TGTGCCAGCAGTTATCGGGGGTTAGAAACTGAAGCTTTCTTT
d_call: TRBD1; v_call: TRBV28; clone_size: .; j_call: TRBJ2-5; cdr3_aa: CAARDSLGTQYF; cdr3_nt: TGTGCCGCCCGGGACAGCCTTGGGACCCAGTACTTC
d_call: TRBD2; v_call: TRBV2; clone_size: .; j_call: TRBJ2-7; cdr3_aa: CASSVAGLAIYEQYF; cdr3_nt: TGTGCCAGCAGTGTTGCGGGACTAGCTATCTACGAGCAGTACTTC
d_call: .; v_call: TRBV20-1; clone_size: .; j_call: TRBJ2-1; cdr3_aa: CSASPENEQFF; cdr3_nt: TGCAGTGCTAGTCCAGAGAATGAGCAGTTCTTC
d_call: .; v_call: TRBV30; clone_size: .; j_call: TRBJ1-2; cdr3_aa: CAWSATSGYGYTF; cdr3_nt: TGTGCCTGGAGTGCGACCAGTGGCTATGGCTACACCTTC
d_call: .; v_call: TRBV28; clone_size: .; j_call: TRBJ1-3; cdr3_aa: CASSFEFRSSGNTIYF; cdr3_nt: TGTGCCAGCAGTTTCGAATTCCGGAGCTCTGGAAACACCATATATTTT
d_call: .; v_call: TRBV19; clone_size: .; j_call: TRBJ1-5; cdr3_aa: CASGTGLRYSNQPQHF; cdr3_nt: TGTGCCAGTGGCACAGGGTTAAGGTATAGCAATCAGCCCCAGCATTTT
d_call: .; v_call: TRBV7-2; clone_size: .; j_call: TRBJ1-1; cdr3_aa: CASSLTASLGAFF; cdr3_nt: TGTGCCAGCAGCTTGACAGCCTCTTTAGGAGCTTTCTTT
d_call: .; v_call: TRBV7-2; clone_size: .; j_call: TRBJ1-3; cdr3_aa: CASSTYRESSGNTIYF; cdr3_nt: TGTGCCAGCAGCACCTACAGGGAGAGCTCTGGAAACACCATATATTTT
d_call: TRBD1; v_call: TRBV7-3; clone_size: .; j_call: TRBJ1-3; cdr3_aa: CASSLTSGTDSGNTIYF; cdr3_nt: TGTGCCAGCAGCTTAACTTCGGGGACAGACTCTGGAAACACCATATATTTT
d_call: .; v_call: TRBV6-6; clone_size: .; j_call: TRBJ1-5; cdr3_aa: CASRTDGTKNQPQHF; cdr3_nt: TGTGCCAGCAGAACCGACGGGACAAAAAATCAGCCCCAGCATTTT
d_call: TRBD1; v_call: TRBV6-2/TRBV6-3; clone_size: .; j_call: TRBJ1-2; cdr3_aa: CASSYPGQGEGYGYTF; cdr3_nt: TGTGCCAGCAGTTACCCCGGACAGGGAGAGGGCTATGGCTACACCTTC
d_call: .; v_call: TRBV19; clone_size: .; j_call: TRBJ2-6; cdr3_aa: CASSRTPSGANVLTF; cdr3_nt: TGTGCCAGTAGTCGGACTCCCTCTGGGGCCAACGTCCTGACTTTC
d_call: TRBD2; v_call: TRBV9; clone_size: once; j_call: TRBJ2-3; cdr3_aa: CASSSSGRAADTQYF; cdr3_nt: TGTGCCAGCAGCAGTAGCGGGAGGGCCGCAGATACGCAGTATTTT
d_call: TRBD1; v_call: TRBV13; clone_size: .; j_call: TRBJ2-6; cdr3_aa: CASRDRDRSGANVLTF; cdr3_nt: TGTGCCAGCAGGGACAGGGACCGCTCTGGGGCCAACGTCCTGACTTTC
d_call: .; v_call: TRBV10-3; clone_size: .; j_call: TRBJ1-5; cdr3_aa: CAINEGGNQPQHF; cdr3_nt: TGTGCCATAAACGAGGGAGGCAATCAGCCCCAGCATTTT
d_call: .; v_call: TRBV14; clone_size: .; j_call: TRBJ1-2; cdr3_aa: CASSQLASYGYTF; cdr3_nt: TGTGCCAGCAGCCAATTGGCAAGCTATGGCTACACCTTC
d_call: TRBD2; v_call: TRBV18; clone_size: .; j_call: TRBJ2-5; cdr3_aa: CASSRLAGGQETQYF; cdr3_nt: TGTGCCAGCTCACGACTAGCGGGAGGACAAGAGACCCAGTACTTC
d_call: .; v_call: TRBV4-2; clone_size: .; j_call: TRBJ2-3; cdr3_aa: CASSLRQYTDTQYF; cdr3_nt: TGTGCCAGCAGCCTCCGACAGTACACAGATACGCAGTATTTT
d_call: .; v_call: TRBV7-6; clone_size: .; j_call: TRBJ1-2; cdr3_aa: CASSPRQSTNYGYTF; cdr3_nt: TGTGCCAGCAGCCCACGACAGTCGACTAACTATGGCTACACCTTC
d_call: .; v_call: TRBV7-6; clone_size: .; j_call: TRBJ2-7; cdr3_aa: CASSLEVRDSYEQYF; cdr3_nt: TGTGCCAGCAGCTTAGAGGTCAGGGACTCCTACGAGCAGTACTTC
d_call: .; v_call: TRBV5-1; clone_size: .; j_call: TRBJ2-5; cdr3_aa: CASSLEGRKETQYF; cdr3_nt: TGCGCCAGCAGCTTGGAGGGACGGAAAGAGACCCAGTACTTC
d_call: .; v_call: TRBV28; clone_size: .; j_call: TRBJ2-7; cdr3_aa: CASSPTWDEQYF; cdr3_nt: TGTGCCAGCAGCCCCACGTGGGACGAGCAGTACTTC
d_call: .; v_call: TRBV6-4; clone_size: .; j_call: TRBJ1-2; cdr3_aa: CASSDSEQGYGYTF; cdr3_nt: TGTGCCAGCAGTGACTCGGAACAGGGCTATGGCTACACCTTC
d_call: .; v_call: TRBV7-3; clone_size: .; j_call: TRBJ2-3; cdr3_aa: CASSIGPSTDTQYF; cdr3_nt: TGTGCCAGCAGCATTGGACCGAGCACAGATACGCAGTATTTT
d_call: TRBD1; v_call: TRBV5-6; clone_size: .; j_call: TRBJ1-2; cdr3_aa: CASSLRGQGVYGYTF; cdr3_nt: TGTGCCAGCAGCTTAAGAGGACAGGGAGTCTATGGCTACACCTTC
d_call: TRBD2; v_call: TRBV11-2; clone_size: .; j_call: TRBJ2-7; cdr3_aa: CASSLGLAGGPGEYEQYF; cdr3_nt: TGTGCCAGCAGCTTAGGACTAGCGGGAGGGCCCGGTGAGTACGAGCAGTACTTC
d_call: TRBD2; v_call: TRBV27; clone_size: .; j_call: TRBJ2-1; cdr3_aa: CASSPLAGGYNEQFF; cdr3_nt: TGTGCCAGCAGCCCTCTAGCGGGAGGGTACAATGAGCAGTTCTTC
d_call: TRBD2; v_call: TRBV28; clone_size: .; j_call: TRBJ2-1; cdr3_aa: CASRPGTSGRDELWLNEQFF; cdr3_nt: TGTGCCAGCAGACCCGGGACTAGCGGGAGAGATGAGCTTTGGCTCAATGAGCAGTTCTTC
d_call: .; v_call: TRBV10-1; clone_size: .; j_call: TRBJ2-7; cdr3_aa: CATPTRTGPGEQYF; cdr3_nt: TGCGCCACCCCCACTCGGACGGGCCCGGGTGAGCAGTACTTC
d_call: TRBD2; v_call: TRBV5-8; clone_size: .; j_call: TRBJ2-1; cdr3_aa: CASTGLAGVYEQFF; cdr3_nt: TGTGCCAGCACCGGACTAGCGGGAGTATATGAGCAGTTCTTC
d_call: .; v_call: TRBV3-1/TRBV3-2; clone_size: .; j_call: TRBJ1-6; cdr3_aa: CASSPHSRAVYNSPLHF; cdr3_nt: TGTGCCAGCAGCCCTCACTCGCGGGCCGTTTATAATTCACCCCTCCACTTT
d_call: TRBD2; v_call: TRBV7-9; clone_size: .; j_call: TRBJ2-1; cdr3_aa: CASSLAQASGKVGNEQFF; cdr3_nt: TGTGCCAGCAGCTTAGCGCAAGCTAGCGGGAAGGTGGGCAATGAGCAGTTCTTC
d_call: .; v_call: TRBV9; clone_size: once; j_call: TRBJ1-2; cdr3_aa: CASSSGGTHFNYGYTF; cdr3_nt: TGTGCCAGCAGCAGTGGGGGGACGCACTTCAACTATGGCTACACCTTC
d_call: .; v_call: TRBV11-2; clone_size: .; j_call: TRBJ2-2; cdr3_aa: CASSLFGGGTGELFF; cdr3_nt: TGTGCCAGCAGCTTATTCGGTGGAGGTACCGGGGAGCTGTTTTTT